These 26 T cell receptor beta chains were all obtained from the same sample, sequenced in a study of blood T cell repertoires in COVID-19. The table came from immunoSEQ multiplex PCR; TCRdb's copy has only in-frame clones and leaves some out. The sample includes roughly 85,000 clones, about nine tenths seen only once; the top ten take 25% to 35%. Specimen: peripheral blood. These receptors were taken from a man between 45 and 60 years old with active or convalescent COVID-19.

The genes are TRBV5-1 and TRBJ2-7; 8 bases align to TRBD1. CDR1 SGHRS and CDR2 YFSETQ come from the germline V gene. J lost 4 bases, V lost 0 bases, and 6 bases had no gene match. This CDR3 comprises 15 residues. For the CDR3, the DNA is TGCGCCAGCAGCTTGGGGGACAGGAATCTATACGAGCAGTACTTC. Encoded protein: CASSLGDRNLYEQYF. The full variable domain, in which reference TRBV5-1 and TRBJ2-7 provide the parts outside the CDR3, is KAGVTQTPRYLIKTRGQQVTLSCSPISGHRSVSWYQQTPGQGLQFLFEYFSETQRNKGNFPGRFSGRQFSNSRSEMNVSTLELGDSALYLCASSLGDRNLYEQYFGPGTRLTVT.

The rearrangement uses TRBV30 and TRBJ2-3; TRBD2 agrees at 8 bases. CDR1 is GTSNPN, CDR2 SVGIG, per germline (reference sequence). V gave up 0 bases and J gave up 2 bases; unmatched junction bases: 7. The CDR3 is made up of 16 amino acids. The CDR3 DNA reads TGTGCCTGGAGTGTCGGGGTAGCGGGAATCACAGATACGCAGTATTTT. It encodes CAWSVGVAGITDTQYF.

This chain joins TRBV6-6 and TRBJ2-7; tentative D call: TRBD2 (5 bases). V dropped 2 bases and J dropped 2 bases, with 10 bases sitting between them. In germline, CDR1 is MNHNY, CDR2 SVGAGI (reference sequence). The CDR3 is made up of 14 amino acids. CDR3 nucleotide sequence: TGTGCCAGCAGTTACAGAATCGGGGCCTACGAGCAGTACTTC. Translated, it gives CASSYRIGAYEQYF.

This clone was picked up one time. V usage is TRBV29-1 and J usage is TRBJ2-1; 10 nucleotides line up with TRBD2. J gave up 7 bases and V 7 bases, and 10 bases lay outside the gene matches. In germline, CDR1 is SQVTM, CDR2 ANQGSEA. CDR3 size: 14 residues. As DNA, the CDR3 is TGCAGCGCCTATGAGCGGGAGGGCCGGAATGAGCAGTTCTTC. Protein product: CSAYEREGRNEQFF.

This clone occurred once. V and J are TRBV5-4 and TRBJ2-7, with D unclear. CDR1 and CDR2 from the germline V gene are SGHNT and YYREEE (reference sequence). V was clipped by 4 bases and J by 3 bases, with 5 bases between them. This CDR3 spans 11 amino acids. DNA for the CDR3: TGTGCCAGCAGCGTCGGCTACGAGCAGTACTTC. It is translated as CASSVGYEQYF.

V is TRBV20-1 and J is TRBJ2-1; 7 bases match TRBD1. V lost 3 bases to trimming and J lost 5 bases; unmatched junction nucleotides: 10. Germline values: CDR1 DFQATT, CDR2 SNEGSKA (reference sequence). The CDR3 contains 15 residues. DNA of the CDR3: TGCAGTGCTAGTTCCGCGACAGGGTGGAACAATGAGCAGTTCTTC. Amino acid sequence: CSASSATGWNNEQFF.

The genes are TRBV29-1 and TRBJ2-7, with TRBD1 matching over 8 bases. This CDR3 comprises 14 residues. The V and J ends lost 4 bases and 5 bases, in that order; junction bases with no gene match: 10. CDR1 is SQVTM, CDR2 ANQGSEA, per germline. CDR3 DNA: TGCAGCGTTGTTATTATTCAGGGGGCCCACGAGCAGTACTTC. The encoded protein is CSVVIIQGAHEQYF.

This chain uses TRBV12-5 with TRBJ2-2, with 7 bases lining up with TRBD1. Unmatched junction bases numbered 8, after V lost 9 bases and J lost 4 bases. The CDR3 is 14 amino acids. Germline V CDR1 and CDR2: LGHNT, FRNRAP. The chain's CDR3 is CASSGTELTGELFF. The CDR3 nucleotides are TGTGCTAGCTCCGGGACAGAACTCACCGGGGAGCTGTTTTTT.

The chain couples TRBV6-5 to TRBJ2-2; 11 nucleotides line up with TRBD2. The germline V gene has CDR1 MNHEY and CDR2 SVGAGI. The CDR3 runs 15 residues. The trim removed 6 bases at V and 4 bases at J, leaving 4 bases unmatched. DNA of the CDR3: TGTGCCAGCAGCGAGACTAGCGGGGTCACCGGGGAGCTGTTTTTT. Residues: CASSETSGVTGELFF.

This clone appeared a few times. This chain joins TRBV30 and TRBJ2-3; TRBD2 might be the D (5 bases). Germline assignment: CDR1 GTSNPN and CDR2 SVGIG (reference sequence). The CDR3 contains 15 residues. Trimming stripped 2 bases from V and 0 bases from J, with 12 bases between. The CDR3: CAWSRSGYSTDTQYF. The CDR3 DNA reads TGTGCCTGGAGTCGAAGCGGCTACAGCACAGATACGCAGTATTTT.

This clone was seen once. This chain connects TRBV6-1 to TRBJ2-1, with 8 bases identical to TRBD1. The V segment lost 3 bases and the J segment 1 base; nucleotides outside the gene matches: 5. The CDR3 has 16 residues. The V gene's germline CDR1 is MNHNS and CDR2 SASEGT. CDR3: CASSDQGAESYNEQFF. The CDR3 DNA reads TGTGCCAGCAGTGATCAGGGGGCGGAATCCTACAATGAGCAGTTCTTC.

The chain couples TRBV15 to TRBJ1-5, with TRBD1 matching over 8 bases. Germline V gene data show CDR1 as LNHNV and CDR2 as YYDKDF (reference sequence). This CDR3 comprises 18 residues. The J segment lost 4 bases and the V segment lost 3 bases, leaving 14 bases of the junction unmatched. DNA of the CDR3: TGTGCCACCAGCAGGGAAAGGGTTCGGACAGGGCCTAATCAGCCCCAGCATTTT. It specifies CATSRERVRTGPNQPQHF.

The V gene is TRBV6-6, the J gene TRBJ2-3; no reliable D call. Per germline, CDR1 MNHNY and CDR2 SVGAGI (reference sequence). CDR3 size: 13 residues. Trimming removed 8 bases from V and 4 bases from J, with 13 bases in between. CDR3 in amino acids: CASGDPRPDTQYF. DNA for the CDR3: TGTGCCAGCGGCGACCCTAGGCCAGATACGCAGTATTTT.

The chain carries TRBV14 and TRBJ2-1; 8 nucleotides align to TRBD2. Germline loops: CDR1 SGHDN, CDR2 FVKESK. The CDR3 spans 16 residues. Trimming took 2 bases from V and 3 from J; bases not matched to a gene: 6. CDR3 region: CASSQRTGGYYNEQFF. For the CDR3, the DNA is TGTGCCAGCAGCCAAAGAACGGGGGGGTACTACAATGAGCAGTTCTTC.

The genes are TRBV4-3 and TRBJ2-1; 7 bases align to TRBD1. The V segment lost 0 bases and the J segment 0 bases; nucleotides outside the gene matches: 14. CDR1 is LGHNA and CDR2 is YSLEER in the germline V gene. This CDR3 has 20 residues. The CDR3 coding sequence is TGCGCCAGCAGCCAAGAAAGAGAAACCGGGACAGCCCGCTCCTACAATGAGCAGTTCTTC. Translating it yields CASSQERETGTARSYNEQFF.

The V gene is TRBV6-5, the J gene TRBJ1-5, with 10 nucleotides matching TRBD1. The CDR3 consists of 13 residues. The germline gives CDR1 MNHEY, CDR2 SVGAGI. J gave up 6 bases and V 6 bases, and 2 bases lay outside the gene matches. The CDR3 loop reads CASSGQGVQPQHF. The CDR3 coding sequence is TGTGCCAGCAGCGGACAGGGGGTTCAGCCCCAGCATTTT.

The chain carries TRBV24-1 and TRBJ1-2, with 8 bases fitting TRBD1. The V segment lost 4 bases and the J segment 4 bases; nucleotides outside the gene matches: 4. Germline CDR1 and CDR2: KGHDR and SFDVKD. This CDR3 region has 14 residues. CDR3 in DNA: TGTGCCACCAGTGACACCGGGACAGGCTATGGCTACACCTTC. This gives the protein CATSDTGTGYGYTF.

The V gene is TRBV5-1, the J gene TRBJ2-2; 11 bases line up with TRBD1. The germline V gene has CDR1 SGHRS and CDR2 YFSETQ. The CDR3 length is 16 residues. Trimming removed 6 bases from V and 4 bases from J; junction bases left unmatched: 8. CDR3 region: CASTWRGTGGTGELFF. CDR3 in DNA: TGCGCCAGCACATGGCGGGGGACAGGGGGCACCGGGGAGCTGTTTTTT.

V and J are TRBV11-2 and TRBJ2-5; 8 bases are shared with TRBD2. Germline V CDR1 and CDR2: SGHAT, FQNNGV. This CDR3 has 15 residues. V shed 2 bases and J 6 bases; nucleotides not matched to a gene: 8. The CDR3 protein is CASSLRDGRDKTQYF. The CDR3 DNA follows: TGTGCCAGCAGCTTACGCGACGGGAGGGATAAGACCCAGTACTTC.

The rearrangement links TRBV7-9 to TRBJ1-6; 7 bases map to TRBD1. The V gene end was trimmed by 9 bases and the J gene end by 7 bases; junction bases not matched to a gene: 9. Germline loops: CDR1 SEHNR, CDR2 FQNEAQ (reference sequence). The CDR3 totals 14 residues. The CDR3 sequence: CASGTGAGNSPLHF. The CDR3 nucleotides read TGTGCCAGTGGTACAGGGGCTGGGAATTCACCCCTCCACTTT.

The chain carries TRBV5-1 and TRBJ2-3; no firm D call. Germline loops: CDR1 SGHRS, CDR2 YFSETQ. This CDR3 is built from 13 residues. Between the trimmed V and J ends, which lost 0 bases and 2 bases, there was a span of 4 bases. CDR3 in amino acids: CASSLDNTDTQYF. As DNA, the CDR3 is TGCGCCAGCAGCTTGGACAACACAGATACGCAGTATTTT.

The V and J genes are TRBV6-5 and TRBJ2-7, with TRBD2 identical over 11 bases. The CDR3 contains 15 residues. The germline CDR1 and CDR2 sequences are MNHEY and SVGAGI. The junction had 7 bases not matched to a gene; V was cut back by 6 bases and J by 3 bases. The DNA of the CDR3 is TGTGCCAGCAGGCCTACTAGCGGGGGAATCTACGAGCAGTACTTC. Its protein is CASRPTSGGIYEQYF.

The chain couples TRBV10-3 to TRBJ2-1; 12 bases match TRBD2. Germline V gene data show CDR1 as ENHRY and CDR2 as SYGVKD. CDR3 length equals 19 residues. V shed 10 bases, J shed 1 base, and the junction held 17 bases outside the gene matches. The CDR3 region is CATLDHLGLAGSSYNEQFF. The CDR3 nucleotides read TGTGCCACCCTGGACCACCTTGGACTAGCGGGAAGTTCCTACAATGAGCAGTTCTTC.

This sequence joins TRBV19 and TRBJ1-6; D is ambiguous. Germline CDR1 reads LNHDA; CDR2 reads SQIVND (reference sequence). This CDR3 has 13 residues. Trimming left V 10 bases short and J 8 bases short, with 15 bases between. In nucleotides, the CDR3 is TGTGCCACCCAAACCACCGGGGATTCACCCCTCCACTTT. Translating gives CATQTTGDSPLHF.

This sequence joins TRBV4-1 and TRBJ1-2; tentatively, D is TRBD1 (5 bases). Trimming shortened V by 5 bases and J by 4 bases, and 14 bases separated the two germline ends. CDR3 length equals 14 residues. The germline CDR1 and CDR2 sequences are MGHRA and YSYEKL. For the CDR3, the DNA is TGCGCCAGCAGCAAGGGTGGGGGGAGCTATGGCTACACCTTC. As protein: CASSKGGGSYGYTF.

V gene TRBV6-5 combines with J gene TRBJ1-5; TRBD1 aligns across 8 bases. The CDR3 is made up of 15 amino acids. Unmatched junction bases numbered 7, after V lost 6 bases and J lost 3 bases. Per germline, CDR1 MNHEY and CDR2 SVGAGI. The CDR3 protein is CASSPDRGANQPQHF. For the CDR3, the DNA is TGTGCCAGCAGCCCCGACAGGGGAGCCAATCAGCCCCAGCATTTT.